This T cell receptor beta chain was obtained from a study of T cell responses to AZD1222 COVID-19 vaccine. Study context: Investigators merged groups given second doses at roughly 4 or roughly 12 weeks. Notes on the study in general: Two doses of AZD1222 preceded a rise in Spike-specific TCR breadth and depth. Most donors were white British and more were female, and clonal diversity was possibly underestimated.

V trimming: 5 bases; J trimming: 9 bases; junction bases outside the gene matches: 11. The CDR3 totals 14 residues. Germline values: CDR1 MDHEN, CDR2 SYDVKM. On this clone: Its target is not known.

Clones were read by immunoSEQ multiplex PCR, and TCRdb kept only the in-frame ones, dropping some. The sample lists 90,000 to 100,000 clones, roughly 90% seen once, with about 3% in the top ten. The origin of this receptor is an adult in good health. The material sequenced was peripheral blood, taken on day 0 of AZD1222 vaccination. V and J are TRBV28 and TRBJ2-7; 9 bases match TRBD2. CDR3 nucleotides: TGTGCCAGCAGTGGGGGGAGCGGGAGGTCTAGGCAGTACTTC. Protein: CASSGGSGRSRQYF.